This TCR beta chain appears in the sequencing data of a study of OX40 agonist ivuxolimab in advanced cancers. Study-level information: At doses from 0.01 to 10 mg/kg, patients were given intravenous ivuxolimab every 2 weeks.

The CDR3 covers 16 residues. V was clipped by 3 bases and J by 4 bases, with 16 bases between them. Germline CDR1 and CDR2: MDHEN and SYDVKM. Study outcomes and limitations: The average count of expanded clones was higher among CD8+ T cells than among CD4+.

Repertoires were generated with immunoSEQ multiplex PCR, while TCRdb's copy carries only in-frame clones and drops some. This table holds about 110,000 clones, around 93% found once. On this clone itself: Its antigen is unknown.

The chain links TRBV28 to TRBJ1-3; D unresolved. This sequence originates from an adult with an advanced solid tumor such as melanoma, head and neck, liver or kidney cancer. The sample consisted of CD4+ or CD8+ T cells sorted from blood, taken in a trial of the OX40 agonist ivuxolimab. The DNA of the CDR3 is TGTGCCAGCAGTTTCGTTCAAAGGTCTCGAGGAAACACCATATATTTT. Residues: CASSFVQRSRGNTIYF.